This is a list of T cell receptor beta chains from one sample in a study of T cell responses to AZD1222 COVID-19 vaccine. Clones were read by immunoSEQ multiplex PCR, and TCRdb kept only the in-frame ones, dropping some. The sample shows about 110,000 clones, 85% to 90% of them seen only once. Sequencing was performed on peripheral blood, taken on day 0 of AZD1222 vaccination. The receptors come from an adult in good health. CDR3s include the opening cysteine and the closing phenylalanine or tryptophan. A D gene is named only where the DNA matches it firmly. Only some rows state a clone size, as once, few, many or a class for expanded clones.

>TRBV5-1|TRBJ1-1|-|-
CASSFTGYTEAFF
TGCGCCAGCAGCTTTACAGGGTACACTGAAGCTTTCTTT
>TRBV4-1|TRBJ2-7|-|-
CASSQGYLAFSSYEQYF
TGCGCCAGCAGCCAAGGCTACCTAGCGTTCAGCTCCTACGAGCAGTACTTC
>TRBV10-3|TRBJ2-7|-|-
CAISESNYLAYEQYF
TGTGCCATCAGTGAGTCGAACTACTTGGCCTACGAGCAGTACTTC
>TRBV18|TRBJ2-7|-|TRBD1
CASSPRTGPPYEQYF
TGTGCCAGCTCACCTAGGACAGGGCCCCCCTACGAGCAGTACTTC
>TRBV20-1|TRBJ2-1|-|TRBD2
CSASRQRGYNEQFF
TGCAGTGCTAGTAGGCAGCGGGGTTACAATGAGCAGTTCTTC
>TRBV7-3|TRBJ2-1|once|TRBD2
CASSSGTSGRGEQFF
TGTGCCAGCAGCTCCGGGACTAGCGGGAGGGGCGAGCAGTTCTTC
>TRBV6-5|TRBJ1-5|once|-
CASKIDRYSNQPQHF
TGTGCCAGCAAAATCGACAGATATAGCAATCAGCCCCAGCATTTT
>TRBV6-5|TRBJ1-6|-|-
CASSYLQGNSPLHF
TGTGCCAGCAGTTACCTACAGGGAAATTCACCCCTCCACTTT
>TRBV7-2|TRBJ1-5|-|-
CASSLEQALNQPQHF
TGTGCCAGCAGCTTGGAACAGGCGTTGAATCAGCCCCAGCATTTT
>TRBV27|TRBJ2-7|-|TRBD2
CASSYSGSSYEQYF
TGTGCCAGCAGTTATAGCGGGAGTTCCTACGAGCAGTACTTC
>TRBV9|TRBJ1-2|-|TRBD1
CASQRQGNYGYTF
TGTGCCAGCCAGAGACAGGGAAACTATGGCTACACCTTC
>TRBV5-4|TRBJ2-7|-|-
CASSRLAVDGSYEQYF
TGTGCCAGCAGCAGGTTAGCCGTAGACGGGAGTTACGAGCAGTACTTC
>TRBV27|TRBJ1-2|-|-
CASSLSTSPTSYTF
TGTGCCAGCAGTTTATCGACTAGTCCCACGAGCTACACCTTC
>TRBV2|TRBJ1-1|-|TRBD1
CASSGQGGGTEAFF
TGTGCCAGCAGTGGACAGGGAGGGGGCACTGAAGCTTTCTTT
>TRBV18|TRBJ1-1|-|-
CASSPRETEAFF
TGTGCCAGCTCACCACGGGAAACTGAAGCTTTCTTT
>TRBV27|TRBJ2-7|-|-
CASSLAGQVSYEQYF
TGTGCCAGCAGTTTAGCCGGGCAAGTCTCCTACGAGCAGTACTTC